What follows are 7 T cell receptor beta chains derived from one specimen sequenced in a study of cytomegalovirus exposure and HLA in healthy donors. PCR employed 60 Vbeta and 13 Jbeta primers. Profiling relied on immunoSEQ multiplex PCR, and the TCRdb table lists in-frame clones only, not all of them. The repertoire includes roughly 140,000 clones, around 60% of them detected once, and approximately 7% sits in the top ten. The source material was PBMCs. The origin of the receptors is a woman aged 55 to 70 in good health and CMV-seropositive.

The gene calls are TRBV30 and TRBJ1-1; TRBD1 matches at 7 bases. Germline loops: CDR1 GTSNPN, CDR2 SVGIG (reference sequence). V lost 2 bases and J lost 5; bases outside the gene matches: 11. This CDR3 has 15 amino acids. As DNA, the CDR3 is TGTGCCTGGAGTCCTACGACAGGGAGGAGGACTGAAGCTTTCTTT. As protein: CAWSPTTGRRTEAFF.

This clone was detected only once. V gene TRBV10-3 combines with J gene TRBJ1-2; D is possibly TRBD1 (6 bases). The V gene lost 4 bases and the J gene lost 4 bases, with 10 bases spanning the gap. The germline V gene encodes CDR1 ENHRY and CDR2 SYGVKD. CDR3 size: 13 residues. The CDR3 region is CAISGQGPYGYTF. The CDR3 DNA sequence: TGTGCCATCAGTGGTCAGGGGCCCTATGGCTACACCTTC.

The V call is TRBV7-6, the J call TRBJ2-2; 7 nucleotides agree with TRBD1. From germline, CDR1 is SGHVS and CDR2 FNYEAQ. Trimming cost V 2 bases and J 2 bases; bases outside gene matches: 2. The length of the CDR3 is 15 residues. The CDR3 spells CASSLWDSNTGELFF. In DNA form, the CDR3 reads TGTGCCAGCAGCTTATGGGACAGTAACACCGGGGAGCTGTTTTTT.

This clone was seen more than once but under ten times. The chain carries TRBV28 and TRBJ1-5; 10 bases line up with TRBD1. The CDR3 loop spans 15 amino acids. The V segment lost 5 bases and the J segment 4 bases; nucleotides outside the gene matches: 5. The germline CDR1 and CDR2 sequences are MDHEN and SYDVKM. The CDR3 sequence: CASSGQGEGNQPQHF. The CDR3, as DNA: TGTGCCAGCAGTGGACAGGGGGAAGGAAATCAGCCCCAGCATTTT.

The chain is built from TRBV28 and TRBJ1-4; TRBD1 matches at 7 bases. The CDR3 contains 15 residues. V was clipped by 2 bases and J by 7 bases; unmatched bases: 7. Germline V gives CDR1 MDHEN, CDR2 SYDVKM. CDR3 residues: CASSLPQGRSEKLFF. CDR3 nucleotide sequence: TGTGCCAGCAGTTTACCACAGGGGCGGAGTGAAAAACTGTTTTTT.

This clone was counted between two and nine times. The CDR3 sequence is CSVVRGSTDTQYF. The CDR3 coding sequence is TGCAGCGTTGTAAGGGGCAGCACAGATACGCAGTATTTT. This chain uses TRBV29-1 with TRBJ2-3, with D possibly being TRBD1 (5 bases). This CDR3 is built from 13 residues. Germline V gives CDR1 SQVTM, CDR2 ANQGSEA. V was pared by 4 bases and J by 0 bases, with 8 bases between.

This clone was counted once. The chain joins TRBV7-8 to TRBJ2-7; D gene ambiguous. The CDR3 runs to 12 residues. V lost 7 bases and J 6 bases, leaving 13 bases between the germline ends. CDR1 is SGHVS, CDR2 FQNEAQ, per germline. The CDR3: CASNGVAGEQYF. The CDR3 DNA follows: TGTGCCAGCAACGGAGTAGCTGGCGAGCAGTACTTC.